The 32 T cell receptor beta chains reported below all come from one sample, sequenced in a study of shared clonotypes between healthy human individuals. Sequenced by immunoSEQ multiplex PCR; TCRdb stores in-frame clones only, minus some. The repertoire consists of 1.4 million to 1.5 million clones, with about 96% occurring once and the leading ten covering roughly 1.2%. Source material: naive CD4+ T cells sorted from blood. Regarding subset: CD45RA+ positively selected. The receptors shown here come from a man aged 25-40 years in good health.

The J gene is TRBJ1-5, the V gene TRBV2; D uncertain. The CDR3 extends over 17 amino acids. Trimming cost V 2 bases and J 0 bases, with 14 bases left between them. Germline V gene data show CDR1 as SNHLY and CDR2 as FYNNEI. CDR3 nucleotide sequence: TGTGCCAGCAGTGAACGACCGCGTTCATTTAGCAATCAGCCCCAGCATTTT. This sequence encodes CASSERPRSFSNQPQHF.

This clone was recorded once. J is TRBJ1-1 and V is TRBV16; possible D gene TRBD1, 5 bases. V lost 3 bases to trimming and J lost 2 bases, with 16 bases between them. This CDR3 region has 16 residues. The V gene's germline CDR1 is KGHSY and CDR2 FQNENV. For the CDR3, the DNA is TGTGCCAGCAGCCAGCCACGGGGGTCAACCAACACTGAAGCTTTCTTT. Translation: CASSQPRGSTNTEAFF.

V is TRBV6-5 and J is TRBJ2-7; D might be TRBD1 (6 bases). Looked up from germline, CDR1 is MNHEY and CDR2 is SVGAGI. The CDR3 runs to 16 residues. V was pared by 4 bases and J by 3 bases, with 19 bases between. In nucleotides, the CDR3 is TGTGCCAGCAGTTCCCTTTCAGTTGGGGGCCGCTACGAGCAGTACTTC. Protein: CASSSLSVGGRYEQYF.

J is TRBJ1-5 and V is TRBV7-9; D unclear. This CDR3 contains 14 residues. Germline V gene data show CDR1 as SEHNR and CDR2 as FQNEAQ (reference sequence). V was cut by 2 bases and J by 3 bases, with 8 bases left in between. The CDR3 sequence: CASSLSGNNQPQHF. The CDR3 DNA sequence: TGTGCCAGCAGCTTAAGTGGAAACAATCAGCCCCAGCATTTT.

The V gene is TRBV18, the J gene TRBJ2-1; weak D call: TRBD2 (6 bases). This CDR3 contains 15 residues. Trimming shortened V by 4 bases and J by 3 bases, and 13 bases separated the two germline ends. Per germline, CDR1 KGHSH and CDR2 LQKENI. The CDR3 DNA sequence: TGTGCCAGCTCACTTCTTGGGGGAGGCTACAATGAGCAGTTCTTC. Its protein product is CASSLLGGGYNEQFF.

The genes are TRBV7-2 and TRBJ2-1; D remains ambiguous. Germline CDR1 and CDR2: SGHTA and FQGNSA. V lost 5 bases and J lost 9, with 17 bases in between. The CDR3 has 14 residues. Here the CDR3 reads CASSLGRLMGEQFF. The CDR3 DNA sequence: TGTGCCAGCAGCCTAGGACGGTTGATGGGTGAGCAGTTCTTC.

CDR3 bases: TGCGCCAGCAGTCCCACTCCTAGCTCCTACAATGAGCAGTTCTTC. This translates into CASSPTPSSYNEQFF. The V gene is TRBV5-1, the J gene TRBJ2-1; unclear D gene. The CDR3 has 15 amino acids. Trimming removed 5 bases at V and 0 bases at J, with 12 bases between. Germline loops: CDR1 SGHRS, CDR2 YFSETQ. Full variable domain (remainder filled in from reference TRBV5-1 and TRBJ2-1): KAGVTQTPRYLIKTRGQQVTLSCSPISGHRSVSWYQQTPGQGLQFLFEYFSETQRNKGNFPGRFSGRQFSNSRSEMNVSTLELGDSALYLCASSPTPSSYNEQFFGPGTRLTVL.

The gene calls are TRBV19 and TRBJ2-1, with D perhaps being TRBD1 or TRBD2 (5 bases each). The V end was cut by 3 bases, the J end by 6 bases, with 12 bases between. Germline V gene lookup returns CDR1 LNHDA and CDR2 SQIVND (reference sequence). This CDR3 is built from 14 residues. In DNA form, the CDR3 reads TGTGCCAGTAGTATGGGGGTCCTAGGCAATGAGCAGTTCTTC. Encoded protein: CASSMGVLGNEQFF.

This rearrangement joins TRBV6-6 to TRBJ1-1, with TRBD1 as a possible D gene (6 bases). The germline CDR1 and CDR2 sequences are MNHNY and SVGAGI (reference sequence). Between the trimmed V and J ends, which lost 4 bases and 5 bases, there was a span of 17 bases. CDR3 length equals 15 residues. The CDR3 nucleotides read TGTGCCAGCAGTTCCATGACAGGTGGAGGAACTGAAGCTTTCTTT. It is translated as CASSSMTGGGTEAFF.

The chain joins TRBV7-9 to TRBJ1-2; a weak D match, TRBD1 (5 bases). V was clipped by 1 base and J by 6 bases, with 9 bases between them. The CDR3 totals 13 residues. The V gene's germline CDR1 is SEHNR and CDR2 FQNEAQ (reference sequence). CDR3 sequence: CASSLEGRDGYTF. The DNA for the CDR3 is TGTGCCAGCAGCTTAGAGGGGAGGGATGGCTACACCTTC.

Here the CDR3 DNA reads TGTGCCAGCAGCTTACTAGGAATCGCGAACACCGGGGAGCTGTTTTTT. Its translation is CASSLLGIANTGELFF. This rearrangement joins TRBV7-2 to TRBJ2-2; D is uncertain. V was trimmed by 2 bases and J by 0 bases, leaving 10 bases between them. Germline lookup yields CDR1 SGHTA and CDR2 FQGNSA. The CDR3 consists of 16 residues. The full variable domain, in which reference TRBV7-2 and TRBJ2-2 provide the parts outside the CDR3, is GAGVSQSPSNKVTEKGKDVELRCDPISGHTALYWYRQSLGQGLEFLIYFQGNSAPDKSGLPSDRFSAERTGGSVSTLTIQRTQQEDSAVYLCASSLLGIANTGELFFGEGSRLTVL.

The chain has TRBV18 and TRBJ1-5, with a tentative D call TRBD1 (6 bases). Trimming stripped 4 bases from V and 3 bases from J, with 13 bases between. CDR3 length: 15 residues. Germline CDR1 and CDR2: KGHSH and LQKENI. CDR3 region: CASSLGGRLNQPQHF. CDR3 in DNA: TGTGCCAGCTCACTCGGGGGCAGACTCAATCAGCCCCAGCATTTT.

This sequence joins TRBV19 and TRBJ2-2; 7 nucleotides line up with TRBD2. This CDR3 has 16 residues. Germline V gives CDR1 LNHDA, CDR2 SQIVND (reference sequence). The junction had 7 bases not matched to a gene; V was cut back by 3 bases and J by 3 bases. In nucleotides, the CDR3 is TGTGCCAGTAGTATTAGGCAGGGAGGGGACACCGGGGAGCTGTTTTTT. It specifies CASSIRQGGDTGELFF.

This sequence joins TRBV7-8 and TRBJ2-1, with D perhaps TRBD1 (6 bases). V lost 0 bases and J 3 bases, leaving 18 bases between the germline ends. The germline CDR1 and CDR2 sequences are SGHVS and FQNEAQ. The length of the CDR3 is 18 residues. CDR3 in amino acids: CASSLAALRGGLYNEQFF. The CDR3 DNA reads as TGTGCCAGCAGCTTAGCCGCACTCAGGGGCGGCCTCTACAATGAGCAGTTCTTC. Filled out from reference TRBV7-8 and TRBJ2-1, the complete variable domain reads GAGVSQSPRYKVAKRGQDVALRCDPISGHVSLFWYQQALGQGPEFLTYFQNEAQLDKSGLPSDRFFAERPEGSVSTLKIQRTQQEDSAVYLCASSLAALRGGLYNEQFFGPGTRLTVL.

This chain uses TRBV29-1 with TRBJ1-4; D ambiguous. This CDR3 is 15 amino acids long. Germline V lookup: CDR1 SQVTM, CDR2 ANQGSEA. Trimming pared 6 bases from V and 12 bases from J, leaving 26 bases between. The CDR3 DNA follows: TGCAGCGTCGCTTTATTGGCAGCTCAAACGGTGGAACTGTTTTTT. It is translated as CSVALLAAQTVELFF.

This chain links TRBV19 with TRBJ1-1; possibly TRBD1 for D (5 bases). The V end lost 5 bases, the J end lost 4 bases, and 14 bases lay between the germline ends. This CDR3 is built from 14 residues. Germline CDR1 is LNHDA and CDR2 is SQIVND (reference sequence). CDR3: CASSLAEGATEAFF. The DNA for the CDR3 is TGTGCCAGTAGTCTCGCAGAAGGGGCCACTGAAGCTTTCTTT.

This chain uses TRBV14 with TRBJ2-3; 7 nucleotides match TRBD1. The CDR3 spans 13 residues. CDR1 is SGHDN and CDR2 is FVKESK in the germline V gene. Germline trimming cut 8 bases from V and 11 bases from J; bases unmatched to any gene: 13. CDR3 sequence (DNA): TGTGCCAGCGGCCTTGGGACAGCATCATTGCAGTATTTT. Protein: CASGLGTASLQYF.

The rearrangement joins TRBV7-9 to TRBJ1-2; 9 bases fit TRBD1. Germline assignment: CDR1 SEHNR and CDR2 FQNEAQ (reference sequence). The CDR3 is 12 residues long. Trimming removed 8 bases from V and 7 bases from J; junction bases left unmatched: 5. CDR3 in amino acids: CASATGGTGYTF. The CDR3 nucleotides read TGTGCCAGCGCAACAGGGGGCACTGGCTACACCTTC.

The rearrangement joins TRBV15 to TRBJ1-1; D unresolved. The CDR3 sequence is 13 residues long. V shed 4 bases and J shed 7 bases, with 13 bases lying between them. Germline CDR1 is LNHNV and CDR2 is YYDKDF (reference sequence). CDR3 in DNA: TGTGCCACCAGCATCCTTGGTCGGGGTGAAGCTTTCTTT. It yields the protein CATSILGRGEAFF.

The V and J genes are TRBV12-2 and TRBJ2-1; the table's TRBD2 call for D was not verified on the DNA. TRBV12-2 counts as a pseudogene. The CDR3 has 18 residues. The CDR3 region is CASRLLIRGGGGKDEQFF. CDR3 nucleotide sequence: TGTGCAAGTCGCTTATTAATCAGGGGAGGGGGAGGGAAGGATGAGCAGTTCTTC.

This chain joins TRBV7-9 and TRBJ2-1, with a possible D match to TRBD2 (7 bases). The germline V gene encodes CDR1 SEHNR and CDR2 FQNEAQ (reference sequence). V lost 7 bases to trimming and J lost 2 bases, with 15 bases between them. The CDR3 extends over 15 amino acids. The CDR3 DNA reads TGTGCCAGCACTCTAAGAGGGGGGGCCTACAATGAGCAGTTCTTC. Translating it yields CASTLRGGAYNEQFF.

With regard to this clone: Other DNA sequences in the same sample also yield this CDR3. The chain carries TRBV9 and TRBJ2-7; D remains unclear. Looked up from germline, CDR1 is SGDLS and CDR2 is YYNGEE. This CDR3 spans 14 amino acids. Deletions cut 0 bases from V and 0 bases from J, with 7 bases between. The CDR3 reads CASSVDSLSYEQYF. As DNA, the CDR3 is TGTGCCAGCAGCGTAGACAGTCTCTCCTACGAGCAGTACTTC.

This chain links TRBV7-9 with TRBJ1-2, with TRBD1 matching 8 bases. The trim removed 6 bases at V and 3 bases at J, leaving 3 bases unmatched. The CDR3 is 13 residues long. Germline V lookup: CDR1 SEHNR, CDR2 FQNEAQ (reference sequence). This chain's CDR3 is CASSMDRDYGYTF. CDR3 bases: TGTGCCAGCAGTATGGACAGGGACTATGGCTACACCTTC.

The V call is TRBV11-3, the J call TRBJ2-4; 7 positions match TRBD1. Germline-derived CDR1 and CDR2 are SGHNT and YENEEA. J gave up 2 bases and V 5 bases, and 9 bases lay outside the gene matches. The CDR3 extends over 16 amino acids. CDR3: CASSPGTARPKNIQYF. The CDR3 nucleotides read TGTGCCAGCAGCCCCGGGACAGCAAGACCCAAAAACATTCAGTACTTC. Complete variable domain (other parts from reference TRBV11-3 and TRBJ2-4): EAGVVQSPRYKIIEKKQPVAFWCNPISGHNTLYWYLQNLGQGPELLIRYENEEAVDDSQLPKDRFSAERLKGVDSTLKIQPAELGDSAVYLCASSPGTARPKNIQYFGAGTRLSVL.

V is TRBV6-1 and J is TRBJ1-2; no firm D call. Looked up from germline, CDR1 is MNHNS and CDR2 is SASEGT. V dropped 4 bases and J dropped 8 bases, with 11 bases sitting between them. There are 12 residues in the CDR3. The DNA for the CDR3 is TGTGCCAGCAGTGGGCCCCACTGGGGCTACACCTTC. It translates to CASSGPHWGYTF.

As concerns this clone: Other DNA sequences in this specimen translate into the identical CDR3. The chain combines TRBV6-5 with TRBJ2-7; TRBD2 agrees at 8 bases. Germline V gene lookup returns CDR1 MNHEY and CDR2 SVGAGI. The CDR3 has 14 amino acids. V lost 5 bases and J lost 2; bases outside the gene matches: 5. This CDR3 reads CASSQTSGTYEQYF. The CDR3 nucleotides read TGTGCCAGCAGTCAAACTAGCGGAACCTACGAGCAGTACTTC.

This clone was recorded only once. The rearrangement links TRBV28 to TRBJ2-1; 7 bases fit TRBD2. The germline CDR1 and CDR2 sequences are MDHEN and SYDVKM. The CDR3 is 17 residues long. The V and J ends lost 3 bases and 3 bases, in that order; junction bases with no gene match: 11. Here the CDR3 reads CASSLAQRAGVYNEQFF. CDR3 nucleotides: TGTGCCAGCAGTTTGGCGCAAAGGGCGGGGGTCTACAATGAGCAGTTCTTC.

The V gene is TRBV18, the J gene TRBJ1-1; D is unresolved. The CDR3 covers 13 residues. Between the trimmed V and J ends, which lost 2 bases and 6 bases, there was a span of 10 bases. CDR1 and CDR2 from the germline V gene are KGHSH and LQKENI. The CDR3 DNA sequence: TGTGCCAGCTCACCATTAGGCCGGGCTGAAGCTTTCTTT. Encoded protein: CASSPLGRAEAFF. The whole variable domain, remainder taken from reference TRBV18 and TRBJ1-1, is NAGVMQNPRHLVRRRGQEARLRCSPMKGHSHVYWYRQLPEEGLKFMVYLQKENIIDESGMPKERFSAEFPKEGPSILRIQQVVRGDSAAYFCASSPLGRAEAFFGQGTRLTVV.

This sequence joins TRBV6-6 and TRBJ2-1, with 9 bases matching TRBD2. Germline assignment: CDR1 MNHNY and CDR2 SVGAGI (reference sequence). The junction had 5 bases not matched to a gene; V was cut back by 2 bases and J by 6 bases. There are 15 residues in the CDR3. This chain's CDR3 is CASSYPLAGVNEQFF. The DNA of the CDR3 is TGTGCCAGCAGTTACCCCTTAGCGGGGGTCAATGAGCAGTTCTTC.

The chain has TRBV6-4 and TRBJ1-2; D is possibly TRBD1 (5 bases). Germline V gene sequence: CDR1 MRHNA, CDR2 SNTAGT. The CDR3 spans 14 residues. The V end lost 6 bases, the J end lost 3 bases, and 14 bases lay between the germline ends. The CDR3 here is CASRAAEGDYGYTF. CDR3 in DNA: TGTGCCAGCAGGGCCGCAGAAGGGGACTATGGCTACACCTTC.

The chain has TRBV7-3 and TRBJ2-1; D remains unclear. The V end lost 5 bases, the J end lost 0 bases, and 11 bases lay between the germline ends. This CDR3 is 15 amino acids long. The germline V gene encodes CDR1 SGHTA and CDR2 FQGTGA. The CDR3 DNA reads as TGTGCCAGCAGCGTCTCAAGTACCTCCTACAATGAGCAGTTCTTC. Protein sequence: CASSVSSTSYNEQFF. Full variable domain (remainder filled in from reference TRBV7-3 and TRBJ2-1): GAGVSQTPSNKVTEKGKYVELRCDPISGHTALYWYRQSLGQGPEFLIYFQGTGAADDSGLPNDRFFAVRPEGSVSTLKIQRTERGDSAVYLCASSVSSTSYNEQFFGPGTRLTVL.

The chain links TRBV11-2 to TRBJ1-2; D unresolved. Trimming took off 3 bases at V and 3 bases at J, with 8 bases between the two ends. Germline lookup yields CDR1 SGHAT and CDR2 FQNNGV. This CDR3 region has 13 residues. CDR3 in amino acids: CASSLAGHYGYTF. The CDR3 DNA reads TGTGCCAGCAGCTTGGCAGGTCACTATGGCTACACCTTC.